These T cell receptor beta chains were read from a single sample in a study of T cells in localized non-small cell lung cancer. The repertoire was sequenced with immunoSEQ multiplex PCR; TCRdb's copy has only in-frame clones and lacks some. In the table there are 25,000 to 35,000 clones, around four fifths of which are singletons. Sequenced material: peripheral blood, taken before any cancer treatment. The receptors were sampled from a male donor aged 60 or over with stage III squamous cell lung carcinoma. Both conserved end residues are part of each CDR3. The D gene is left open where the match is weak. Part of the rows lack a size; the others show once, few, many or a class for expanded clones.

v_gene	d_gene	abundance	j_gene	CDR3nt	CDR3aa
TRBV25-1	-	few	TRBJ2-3	TGTGCCAGCAGTGACACCCAGGGTAGCATGAGAGATACGCAGTATTTT	CASSDTQGSMRDTQYF
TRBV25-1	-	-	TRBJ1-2	TGTGCCAGCAGTGCAACAGGAAAAGGGAATGGCTACACCTTC	CASSATGKGNGYTF
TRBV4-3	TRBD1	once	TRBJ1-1	TGCGCCAGCAGCCAAGATAGCCCAGGGGGCCAGGGAAGAGAAGCTTTCTTT	CASSQDSPGGQGREAFF
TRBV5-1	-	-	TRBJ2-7	TGCGCCAGCAGCCCGCCATTAACAAGCTCCTACGAGCAGTACTTC	CASSPPLTSSYEQYF
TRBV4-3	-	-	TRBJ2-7	TGCGCCAGCAGCCAAGAGCCGGAAGGCTACGCCGAGCAGTACTTC	CASSQEPEGYAEQYF
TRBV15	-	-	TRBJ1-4	TGTGCCACCAGCAGGGTGACTTTAAATGAAAAACTGTTTTTT	CATSRVTLNEKLFF
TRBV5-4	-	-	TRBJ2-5	TGTGCCAGCAGCTCCGACAGGCAAGAGACCCAGTACTTC	CASSSDRQETQYF
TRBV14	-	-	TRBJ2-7	TGTGCCAGCAGCCAAGGCCTATCCCGTAGCGGAAGCTCCTACGAGCAGTACTTC	CASSQGLSRSGSSYEQYF
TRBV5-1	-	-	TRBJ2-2	TGCGCCAGCAGCTTGGAACAGGGAAACACCGGGGAGCTGTTTTTT	CASSLEQGNTGELFF
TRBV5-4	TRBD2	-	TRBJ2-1	TGTGCCAGCAGCCAGCCGGGACTAGGAAGGGGTGAGCAGTTCTTC	CASSQPGLGRGEQFF
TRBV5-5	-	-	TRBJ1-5	TGTGCCAGCAGCTTGGAATATACCGGGACCCTTCCGCATTTT	CASSLEYTGTLPHF
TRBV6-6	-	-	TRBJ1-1	TGTGCCAGCAGTTACGTAGGGCTTGAAGCTTTCTTT	CASSYVGLEAFF
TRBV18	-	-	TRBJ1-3	TGTGCCAGCTCACCCTCAGACCGAAGCTCTGGAAACACCATATATTTT	CASSPSDRSSGNTIYF
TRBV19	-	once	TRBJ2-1	TGTGCCAGTAAAGGCGCTCTGAGCTCCTACAATGAGCAGTTCTTC	CASKGALSSYNEQFF
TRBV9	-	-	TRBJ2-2	TGTGCCAGCAGCGGTACGGGGGGCCTTCCCGGGGAGCTGTTTTTT	CASSGTGGLPGELFF
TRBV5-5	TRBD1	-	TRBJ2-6	TGTGCCAGCAGCCTCCTCGGGACAGGGGGGACTGGGGCCAACGTCCTGACTTTC	CASSLLGTGGTGANVLTF
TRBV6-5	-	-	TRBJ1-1	TGTGCCAGCACTATAGGGGGAATGAACACTGAAGCTTTCTTT	CASTIGGMNTEAFF
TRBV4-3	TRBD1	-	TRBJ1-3	TGCGCCAGCAGCCGTTTTACAGGGGGCGGAAACACCATATATTTT	CASSRFTGGGNTIYF
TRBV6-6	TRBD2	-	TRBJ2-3	TGTGCCAGCAGCCACGGGGCGGGAGGTAGCCCAGATACGCAGTATTTT	CASSHGAGGSPDTQYF
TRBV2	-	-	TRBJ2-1	TGTGCCACCCCAAGGACGGATAGCTCCTACAATGAGCAGTTCTTC	CATPRTDSSYNEQFF
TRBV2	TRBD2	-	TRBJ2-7	TGTGCCAGCAAGTCTAGCGGGCTGAGCTCCTACGAGCAGTACTTC	CASKSSGLSSYEQYF
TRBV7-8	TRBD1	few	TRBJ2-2	TGTGCCAGCAGCTTAGGGACAGGGAACACCGGGGAGCTGTTTTTT	CASSLGTGNTGELFF
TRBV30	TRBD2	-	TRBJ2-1	TGTGCCTGGAGTGTTTCGGGAGGCTCCTACAATGAGCAGTTCTTC	CAWSVSGGSYNEQFF
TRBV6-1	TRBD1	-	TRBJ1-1	TGTGCCAGCAGTCGGACAGGGGAGAACACTGAAGCTTTCTTT	CASSRTGENTEAFF
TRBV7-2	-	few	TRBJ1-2	TGTGCCAGCAGCCCACCAGTTAATCGTGGCTACACCTTC	CASSPPVNRGYTF
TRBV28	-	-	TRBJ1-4	TGTGCCAGCAGCTTGGGCCCGGGGCGCGAAAAACTGTTTTTT	CASSLGPGREKLFF
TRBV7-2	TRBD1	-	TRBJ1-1	TGTGCCAGCAGCTTAGCCGGGACAGCGAACACTGAAGCTTTCTTT	CASSLAGTANTEAFF
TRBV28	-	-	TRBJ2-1	TGTGCCAGCAGTTTGATAAAGGGAAAAAGCTCCTACAATGAGCAGTTCTTC	CASSLIKGKSSYNEQFF
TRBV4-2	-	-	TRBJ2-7	TGTGCCAGCAGCCCTAACAGCTGGAACTCCTACGAGCAGTACTTC	CASSPNSWNSYEQYF